This T cell receptor (beta chain) was recovered during a study of T cells after yellow fever vaccination. Overall study: Where fractions had low cell numbers, libraries were prepared from them with the SMART-Seq v4 Ultra Low Input RNA kit.

TCR cDNA, made by 5'RACE template switching, carried an added universal primer site and UMIs. TCRdb processed the 5' RACE reads anew with MiXCR; each CDR3 protein has one entry. The sample carries about 500,000 distinct CDR3 sequences, about 15% recorded once. CDR3 size: 14 residues. V shed 7 bases and J shed 6 bases, with 15 bases lying between them. The chain combines TRBV12-3 or TRBV12-4 with TRBJ1-4; a possible D gene is TRBD1 (5 bases). The TCR originated in a man aged 18 to 30 who received the YFV17D yellow fever vaccine. The material sequenced was PBMCs, taken 5 days after the first yellow fever vaccination. The CDR3 DNA sequence: TGTGCCAGCACCTTACAGGTGTTGGATGAAAAACTGTTTTTT. Translation gives CASTLQVLDEKLFF.